This record concerns one T cell receptor (beta chain) sequence. This sample was included in a study of blood T cell repertoires in COVID-19. CDR3 length: 15 amino acids. V was pared by 1 base and J by 1 base, with 4 bases of the junction left unmatched. Germline V CDR1 and CDR2: GTSNPN, SVGIG (reference sequence). Here immunoSEQ multiplex PCR was the method, and the copy in TCRdb shows in-frame clones only, minus some. The sample lists approximately 100,000 clones; 80% to 90% were seen once. The chain links TRBV30 to TRBJ2-5; 9 nucleotides match TRBD2. This receptor was obtained from a human donor in a cohort sampled during active COVID-19. The sample taken for sequencing was peripheral blood. This CDR3 reads CAWSALAGFQETQYF. CDR3 coding DNA: TGTGCCTGGAGTGCCCTAGCGGGGTTCCAAGAGACCCAGTACTTC.